The rows below give T cell receptor beta chains drawn from one sample of a study of T cells in Graves' hyperthyroidism and ophthalmopathy. TCRdb fed the multiplex PCR reads into MiXCR, producing one record per CDR3 protein. The data show 350,000 to 450,000 distinct CDR3 sequences, about 18% seen once. Sequencing was done on a sample of blood. All receptors come from a woman aged 25 to 39 with Graves' hyperthyroidism that later progressed to Graves' ophthalmopathy. The CDR3 runs from the conserved cysteine through the conserved F or W. Fields, in order: clone size, V gene, J gene, D gene, CDR3 DNA, CDR3 protein. D genes are given only for firm matches. Where a row states a size, it is once, few, many or the class of an expanded clone; other rows omit it.

abundance: many; v_gene: TRBV10-3; j_gene: TRBJ2-7; d_gene: TRBD2; CDR3nt: TGTGCCATCAGCGGGACTAGCGGGAGTACGGCCTACGAGCAGTACTTC; CDR3aa: CAISGTSGSTAYEQYF
abundance: .; v_gene: TRBV6-1; j_gene: TRBJ1-2; d_gene: .; CDR3nt: TGTGCCAGCAGTCAAACTAACTATGGCTACACCTTC; CDR3aa: CASSQTNYGYTF
abundance: many; v_gene: TRBV20-1; j_gene: TRBJ2-5; d_gene: TRBD2; CDR3nt: TGCAGTGCTCCGCCGGGACTAGCGGGCCGCCAAGAGACCCAGTACTTC; CDR3aa: CSAPPGLAGRQETQYF
abundance: many; v_gene: TRBV29-1; j_gene: TRBJ2-6; d_gene: .; CDR3nt: TGCAGCGTAAGGGACTCTGGGGCCAACGTCCTGACTTTC; CDR3aa: CSVRDSGANVLTF
abundance: .; v_gene: TRBV2; j_gene: TRBJ2-1; d_gene: .; CDR3nt: TGTGCCAGCAGAGAAGCGGGTCGGGGTTACAATGAGCAGTTCTTC; CDR3aa: CASREAGRGYNEQFF
abundance: many; v_gene: TRBV20-1; j_gene: TRBJ2-1; d_gene: TRBD2; CDR3nt: TGCAGTGCTAGAAACCGACTAGCGGGTAACTACAATGAGCAGTTCTTC; CDR3aa: CSARNRLAGNYNEQFF
abundance: .; v_gene: TRBV29-1; j_gene: TRBJ2-7; d_gene: TRBD2; CDR3nt: TGCAGCGTTGAAGGGAGCGGGGGGGAAGACTCCTACGAGCAGTACTTC; CDR3aa: CSVEGSGGEDSYEQYF
abundance: many; v_gene: TRBV6-2/TRBV6-3; j_gene: TRBJ2-1; d_gene: .; CDR3nt: TGTGCCAGCAGTTACTCGATTGAGGGTTCTTGGGAGCAGTTCTTC; CDR3aa: CASSYSIEGSWEQFF
abundance: .; v_gene: TRBV5-1; j_gene: TRBJ2-7; d_gene: .; CDR3nt: TGCGCCAGCAGCTTGAGTCCCCGGACCTGGAGGGGCGAGCAGTACTTC; CDR3aa: CASSLSPRTWRGEQYF
abundance: .; v_gene: TRBV11-2; j_gene: TRBJ1-1; d_gene: .; CDR3nt: TGTGCCAGCAGTGAAGTACGAAAGAACACTGAAGCTTTCTTT; CDR3aa: CASSEVRKNTEAFF
abundance: many; v_gene: TRBV5-1; j_gene: TRBJ2-1; d_gene: TRBD2; CDR3nt: TGCGCCAGCAGCTTGGGAGTGATAGCGGGGAACAATGAGCAGTTCTTC; CDR3aa: CASSLGVIAGNNEQFF
abundance: .; v_gene: TRBV15; j_gene: TRBJ1-1; d_gene: TRBD1; CDR3nt: TGTGCCACCAGCAGGTTGGGACAGGGCACTGAAGCTTTCTTT; CDR3aa: CATSRLGQGTEAFF
abundance: .; v_gene: TRBV20-1; j_gene: TRBJ2-7; d_gene: .; CDR3nt: TGCAGTGCTTATAACTCCTACGAGCAGTACTTC; CDR3aa: CSAYNSYEQYF
abundance: .; v_gene: TRBV29-1; j_gene: TRBJ1-2; d_gene: .; CDR3nt: TGCAGCGTTGCCCACATGGGCTACACCTTC; CDR3aa: CSVAHMGYTF
abundance: many; v_gene: TRBV30; j_gene: TRBJ2-7; d_gene: .; CDR3nt: TGTGCCTGGAGTGGGCAGGACTCCTACGAGCAGTACTTC; CDR3aa: CAWSGQDSYEQYF
abundance: many; v_gene: TRBV28; j_gene: TRBJ2-5; d_gene: .; CDR3nt: TGTGCCAGCAATGCGGGGGCACGAGAGACCCAGTACTTC; CDR3aa: CASNAGARETQYF